This T cell receptor (beta chain) is drawn from a study of early T cells in non-severe SARS-CoV-2 infection. Study outcomes and limitations: Database matching using VDJdb favored anti-spike CD8 responses, with private and CD4 specificities left missing.

This clonotype appeared many times. The target antigen is unknown. Germline lookup yields CDR1 WSHSY and CDR2 SAAADI. The CDR3 runs 15 residues. Trimming took 6 bases from V and 4 from J, leaving 18 bases between them. Via MiXCR, TCRdb re-called the 5' RACE reads, giving one row per CDR3 protein. The data show 85,000 to 100,000 distinct CDR3 sequences, with around 13% seen just once and under 2.5% held by the top ten. This chain links TRBV10-2 with TRBJ2-5; the D gene is possibly TRBD2 (7 bases). The source material was whole blood. The source of this sequence is an adult who was a healthcare worker with PCR-confirmed SARS-CoV-2 infection or an uninfected control (not recorded which). CDR3 sequence (DNA): TGCGCCAGCAGCCCCGCACGGGGGGCCGGAGAGACCCAGTACTTC. Protein sequence: CASSPARGAGETQYF.